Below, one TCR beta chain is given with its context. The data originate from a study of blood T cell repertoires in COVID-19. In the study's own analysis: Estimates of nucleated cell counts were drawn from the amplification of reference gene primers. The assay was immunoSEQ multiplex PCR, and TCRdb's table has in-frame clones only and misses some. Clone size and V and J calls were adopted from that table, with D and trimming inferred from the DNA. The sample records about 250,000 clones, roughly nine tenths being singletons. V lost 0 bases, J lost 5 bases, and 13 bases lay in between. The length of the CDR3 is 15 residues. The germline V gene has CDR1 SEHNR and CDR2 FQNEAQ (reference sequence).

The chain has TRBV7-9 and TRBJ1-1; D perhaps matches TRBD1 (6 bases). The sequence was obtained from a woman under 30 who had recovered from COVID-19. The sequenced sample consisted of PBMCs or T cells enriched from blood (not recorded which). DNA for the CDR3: TGTGCCAGCAGCTTAGCGGGGGGGGCCTGGACTGAAGCTTTCTTT. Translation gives CASSLAGGAWTEAFF.